The clone carrying this T cell receptor beta chain occurred a few times. Its antigen remains unidentified. Profiling relied on immunoSEQ multiplex PCR, and the TCRdb table lists in-frame clones only, not all of them. The sample lists under 200,000 clones; 80% to 85% were seen once. These data originate in a study of cytomegalovirus exposure and HLA in healthy donors. The CDR3 is 15 residues long. CDR1 and CDR2 from the germline V gene are SGHKS and YYEKEE (reference sequence). V was pared by 2 bases and J by 4 bases, with 15 bases between. Study observations and caveats: Reportedly, diagnosis of cytomegalovirus status by the classifier showed high specificity and sensitivity.

Sequencing input: PBMCs. This receptor was identified in a woman under 40 in good health and CMV-seronegative. The V and J genes are TRBV5-5 and TRBJ1-2; D is undetermined. Here the CDR3 reads CASSFRETAVYGYTF. CDR3 nucleotide sequence: TGTGCCAGCAGCTTCCGGGAGACTGCGGTCTATGGCTACACCTTC.